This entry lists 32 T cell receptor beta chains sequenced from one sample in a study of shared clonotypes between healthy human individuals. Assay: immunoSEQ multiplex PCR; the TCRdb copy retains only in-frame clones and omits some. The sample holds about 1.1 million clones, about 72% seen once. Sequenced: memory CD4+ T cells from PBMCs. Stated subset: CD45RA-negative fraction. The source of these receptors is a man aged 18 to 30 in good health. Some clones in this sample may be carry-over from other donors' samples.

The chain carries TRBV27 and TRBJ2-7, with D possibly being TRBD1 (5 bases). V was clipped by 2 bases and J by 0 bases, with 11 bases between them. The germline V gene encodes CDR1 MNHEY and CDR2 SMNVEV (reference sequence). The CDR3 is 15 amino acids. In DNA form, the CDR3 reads TGTGCCAGCAGTTTACGACAGTATTCCTCCTACGAGCAGTACTTC. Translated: CASSLRQYSSYEQYF.

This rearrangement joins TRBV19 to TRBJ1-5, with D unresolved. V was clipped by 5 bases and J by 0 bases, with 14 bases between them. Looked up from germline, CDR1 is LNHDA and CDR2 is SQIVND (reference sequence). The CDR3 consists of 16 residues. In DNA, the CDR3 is TGTGCCAGTAGTGCGACACGGCAGGTTAGCAATCAGCCCCAGCATTTT. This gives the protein CASSATRQVSNQPQHF. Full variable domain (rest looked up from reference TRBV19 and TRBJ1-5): DGGITQSPKYLFRKEGQNVTLSCEQNLNHDAMYWYRQDPGQGLRLIYYSQIVNDFQKGDIAEGYSVSREKKESFPLTVTSAQKNPTAFYLCASSATRQVSNQPQHFGDGTRLSIL.

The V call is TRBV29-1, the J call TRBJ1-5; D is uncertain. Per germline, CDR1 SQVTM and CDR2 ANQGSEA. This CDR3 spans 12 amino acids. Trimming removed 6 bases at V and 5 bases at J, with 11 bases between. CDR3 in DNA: TGCAGCGTCGGAGTCGCCGATCAGCCCCAGCATTTT. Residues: CSVGVADQPQHF.

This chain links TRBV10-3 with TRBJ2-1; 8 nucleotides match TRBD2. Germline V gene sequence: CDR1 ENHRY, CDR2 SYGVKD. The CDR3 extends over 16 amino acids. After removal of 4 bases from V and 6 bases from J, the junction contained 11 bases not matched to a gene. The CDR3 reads CAISAPGTRSLNEQFF. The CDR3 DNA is TGTGCCATCAGTGCTCCCGGGACTAGGTCCCTCAATGAGCAGTTCTTC.

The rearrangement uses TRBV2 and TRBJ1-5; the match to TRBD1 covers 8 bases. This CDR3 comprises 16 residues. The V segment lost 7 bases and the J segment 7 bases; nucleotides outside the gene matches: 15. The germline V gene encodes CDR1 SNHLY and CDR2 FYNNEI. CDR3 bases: TGTGCCAGCACCAGGAGACATACAGGGGGAGGGCAGCCCCAGCATTTT. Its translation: CASTRRHTGGGQPQHF.

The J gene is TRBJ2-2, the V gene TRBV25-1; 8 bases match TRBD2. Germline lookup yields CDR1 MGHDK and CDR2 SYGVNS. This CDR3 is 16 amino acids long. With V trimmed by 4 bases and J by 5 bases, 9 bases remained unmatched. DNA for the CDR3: TGTGCCAGCAGTGTCCAAGCGGGAGTTGGGACCGGGGAGCTGTTTTTT. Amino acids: CASSVQAGVGTGELFF. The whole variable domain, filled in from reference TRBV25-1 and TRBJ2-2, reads EADIYQTPRYLVIGTGKKITLECSQTMGHDKMYWYQQDPGMELHLIHYSYGVNSTEKGDLSSESTVSRIRTEHFPLTLESARPSHTSQYLCASSVQAGVGTGELFFGEGSRLTVL.

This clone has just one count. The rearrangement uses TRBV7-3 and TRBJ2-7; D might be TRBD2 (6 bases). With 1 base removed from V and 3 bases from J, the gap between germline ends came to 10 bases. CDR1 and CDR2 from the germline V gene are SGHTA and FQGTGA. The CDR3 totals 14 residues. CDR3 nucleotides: TGTGCCAGCAGCTTAATAGTGGGAGGCTACGAGCAGTACTTC. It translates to CASSLIVGGYEQYF.

CDR3 sequence: CASSTTTGQGGGYTF. CDR3 DNA: TGCGCCAGCAGCACAACAACCGGGCAAGGTGGTGGCTACACCTTC. This chain uses TRBV5-1 with TRBJ1-2; D gene unclear. Germline assignment: CDR1 SGHRS and CDR2 YFSETQ. V was cut by 4 bases and J by 7 bases, with 20 bases left in between. There are 15 residues in the CDR3.

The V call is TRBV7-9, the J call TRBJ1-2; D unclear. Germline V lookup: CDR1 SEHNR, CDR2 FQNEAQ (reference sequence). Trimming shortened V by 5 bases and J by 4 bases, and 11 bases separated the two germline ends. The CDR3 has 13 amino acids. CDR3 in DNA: TGTGCCAGCAGCCCCGGTTTGGGCTATGGCTACACCTTC. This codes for CASSPGLGYGYTF.

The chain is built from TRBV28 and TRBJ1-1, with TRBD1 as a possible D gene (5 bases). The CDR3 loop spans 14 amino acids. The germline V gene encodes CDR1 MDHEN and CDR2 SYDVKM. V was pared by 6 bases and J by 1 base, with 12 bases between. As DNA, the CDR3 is TGTGCCAGCAGGTACAGGCTTGCGAACACTGAAGCTTTCTTT. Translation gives CASRYRLANTEAFF. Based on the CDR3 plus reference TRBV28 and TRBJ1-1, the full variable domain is DVKVTQSSRYLVKRTGEKVFLECVQDMDHENMFWYRQDPGLGLRLIYFSYDVKMKEKGDIPEGYSVSREKKERFSLILESASTNQTSMYLCASRYRLANTEAFFGQGTRLTVV.

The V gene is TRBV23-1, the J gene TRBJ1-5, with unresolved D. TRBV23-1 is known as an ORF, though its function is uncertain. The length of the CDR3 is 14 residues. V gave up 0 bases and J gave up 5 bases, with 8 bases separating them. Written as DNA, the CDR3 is TGCGCCAGCAGTCAATCGAGTAAATATCAGCCCCAGCATTTT. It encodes CASSQSSKYQPQHF.

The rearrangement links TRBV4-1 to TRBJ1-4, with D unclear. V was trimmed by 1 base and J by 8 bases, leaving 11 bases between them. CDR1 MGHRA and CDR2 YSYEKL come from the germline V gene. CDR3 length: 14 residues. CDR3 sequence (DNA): TGCGCCAGCAGCCAAGCCGGACTGGGGGAAAAACTGTTTTTT. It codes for CASSQAGLGEKLFF.

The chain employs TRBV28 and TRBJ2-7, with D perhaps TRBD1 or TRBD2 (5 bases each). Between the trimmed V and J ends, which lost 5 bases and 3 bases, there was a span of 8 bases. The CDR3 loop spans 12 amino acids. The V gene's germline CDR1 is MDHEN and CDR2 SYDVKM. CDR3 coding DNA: TGTGCCAGCAGTGGGGGTCGCTACGAGCAGTACTTC. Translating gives CASSGGRYEQYF. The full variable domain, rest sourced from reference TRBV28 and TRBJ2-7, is DVKVTQSSRYLVKRTGEKVFLECVQDMDHENMFWYRQDPGLGLRLIYFSYDVKMKEKGDIPEGYSVSREKKERFSLILESASTNQTSMYLCASSGGRYEQYFGPGTRLTVT.

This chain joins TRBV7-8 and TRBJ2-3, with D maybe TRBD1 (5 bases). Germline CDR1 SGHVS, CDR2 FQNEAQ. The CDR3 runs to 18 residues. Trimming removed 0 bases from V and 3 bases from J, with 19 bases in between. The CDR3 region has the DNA TGTGCCAGCAGCTTAGCGGGGCCTAGTAGGGCTCCGACAGATACGCAGTATTTT. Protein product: CASSLAGPSRAPTDTQYF.

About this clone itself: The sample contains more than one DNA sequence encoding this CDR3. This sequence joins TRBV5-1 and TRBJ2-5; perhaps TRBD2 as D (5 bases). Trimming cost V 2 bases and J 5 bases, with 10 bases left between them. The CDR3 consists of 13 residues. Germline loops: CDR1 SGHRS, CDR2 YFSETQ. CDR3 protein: CASSFGVGETQYF. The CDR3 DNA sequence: TGCGCCAGCAGCTTCGGGGTGGGGGAGACCCAGTACTTC.

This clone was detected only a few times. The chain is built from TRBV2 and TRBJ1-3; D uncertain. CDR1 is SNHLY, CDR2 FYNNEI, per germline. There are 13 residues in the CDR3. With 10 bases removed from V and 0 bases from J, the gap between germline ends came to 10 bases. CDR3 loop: CATQYNSGNTIYF. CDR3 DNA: TGTGCCACCCAGTACAACTCTGGAAACACCATATATTTT.

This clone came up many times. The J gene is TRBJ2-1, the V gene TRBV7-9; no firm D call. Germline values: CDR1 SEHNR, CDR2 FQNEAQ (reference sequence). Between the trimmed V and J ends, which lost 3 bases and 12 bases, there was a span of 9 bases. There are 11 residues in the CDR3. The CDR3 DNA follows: TGTGCCAGCAGCTTTGACGGTATGCAGTTCTTC. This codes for CASSFDGMQFF.

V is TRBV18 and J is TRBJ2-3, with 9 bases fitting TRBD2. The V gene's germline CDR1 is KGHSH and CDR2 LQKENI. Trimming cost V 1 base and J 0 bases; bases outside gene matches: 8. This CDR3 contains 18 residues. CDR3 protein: CASSPQLAGESSTDTQYF. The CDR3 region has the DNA TGTGCCAGCTCACCACAGTTAGCGGGAGAATCTAGCACAGATACGCAGTATTTT.

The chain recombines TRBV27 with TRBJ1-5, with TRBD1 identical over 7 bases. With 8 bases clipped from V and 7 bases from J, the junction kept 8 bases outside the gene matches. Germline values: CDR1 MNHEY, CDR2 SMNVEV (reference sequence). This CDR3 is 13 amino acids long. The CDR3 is CASGGRGNQPQHF. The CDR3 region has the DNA TGTGCCAGCGGTGGCAGGGGGAACCAGCCCCAGCATTTT.

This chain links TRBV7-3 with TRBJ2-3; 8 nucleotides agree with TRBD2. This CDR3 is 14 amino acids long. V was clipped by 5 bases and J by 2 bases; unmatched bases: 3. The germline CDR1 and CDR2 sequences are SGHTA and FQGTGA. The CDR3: CASSISGTTDTQYF. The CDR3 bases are TGTGCCAGCAGCATTAGCGGGACCACAGATACGCAGTATTTT.

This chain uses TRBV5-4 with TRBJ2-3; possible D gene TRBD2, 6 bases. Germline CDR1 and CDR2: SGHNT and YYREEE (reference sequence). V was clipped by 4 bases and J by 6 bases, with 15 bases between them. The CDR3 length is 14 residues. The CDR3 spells CASSRTTPGDTQYF. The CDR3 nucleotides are TGTGCCAGCAGCCGGACTACCCCCGGGGATACGCAGTATTTT.

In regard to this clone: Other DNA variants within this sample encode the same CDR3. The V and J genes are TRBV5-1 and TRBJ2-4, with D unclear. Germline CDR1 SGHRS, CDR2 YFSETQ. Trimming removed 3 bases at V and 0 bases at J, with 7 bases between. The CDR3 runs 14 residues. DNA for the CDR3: TGCGCCAGCAGCTCTGGTCTAGCCAAAAACATTCAGTACTTC. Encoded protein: CASSSGLAKNIQYF.

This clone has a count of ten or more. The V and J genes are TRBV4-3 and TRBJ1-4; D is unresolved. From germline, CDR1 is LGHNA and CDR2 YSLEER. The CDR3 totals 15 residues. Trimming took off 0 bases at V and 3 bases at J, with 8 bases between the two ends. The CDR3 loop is CASSQDPSPNEKLFF. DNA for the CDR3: TGCGCCAGCAGCCAAGATCCCAGCCCTAATGAAAAACTGTTTTTT.

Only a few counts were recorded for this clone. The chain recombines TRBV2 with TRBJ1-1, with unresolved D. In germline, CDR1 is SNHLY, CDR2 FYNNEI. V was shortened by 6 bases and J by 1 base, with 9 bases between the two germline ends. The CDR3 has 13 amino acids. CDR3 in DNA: TGTGCCAGCAGGGAGGTGGAGAACACTGAAGCTTTCTTT. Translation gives CASREVENTEAFF.

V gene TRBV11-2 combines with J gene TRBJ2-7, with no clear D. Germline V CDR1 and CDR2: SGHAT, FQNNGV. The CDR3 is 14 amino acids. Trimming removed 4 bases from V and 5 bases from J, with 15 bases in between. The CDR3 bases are TGTGCCAGCAGCTCAAGACGCAGTGCCGACGAGCAGTACTTC. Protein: CASSSRRSADEQYF. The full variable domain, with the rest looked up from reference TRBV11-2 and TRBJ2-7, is EAGVAQSPRYKIIEKRQSVAFWCNPISGHATLYWYQQILGQGPKLLIQFQNNGVVDDSQLPKDRFSAERLKGVDSTLKIQPAKLEDSAVYLCASSSRRSADEQYFGPGTRLTVT.

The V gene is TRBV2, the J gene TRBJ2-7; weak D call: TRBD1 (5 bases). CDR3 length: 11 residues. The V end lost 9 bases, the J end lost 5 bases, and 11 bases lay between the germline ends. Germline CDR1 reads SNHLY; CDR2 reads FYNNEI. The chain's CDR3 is CASSRANEQYF. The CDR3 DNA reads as TGTGCCAGTTCCAGGGCGAACGAGCAGTACTTC.

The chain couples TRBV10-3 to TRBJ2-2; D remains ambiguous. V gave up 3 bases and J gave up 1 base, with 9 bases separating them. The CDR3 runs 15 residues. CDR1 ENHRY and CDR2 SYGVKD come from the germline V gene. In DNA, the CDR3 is TGTGCCATCAGTGACCGACACTTGAACACCGGGGAGCTGTTTTTT. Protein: CAISDRHLNTGELFF.

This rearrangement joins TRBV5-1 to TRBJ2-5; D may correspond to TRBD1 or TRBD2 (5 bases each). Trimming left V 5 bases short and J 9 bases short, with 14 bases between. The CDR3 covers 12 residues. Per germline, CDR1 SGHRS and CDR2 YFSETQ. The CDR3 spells CASRSGTNAQYF. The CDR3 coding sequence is TGCGCCAGCAGATCAGGGACCAACGCCCAGTACTTC.

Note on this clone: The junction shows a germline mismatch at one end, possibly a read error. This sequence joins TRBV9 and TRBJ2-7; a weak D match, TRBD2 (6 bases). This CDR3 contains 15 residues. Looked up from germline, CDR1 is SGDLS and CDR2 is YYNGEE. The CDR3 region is CASSLTVGRGPRLHF. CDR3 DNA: TGTGCCAGCAGCCTTACGGTGGGGCGGGGACCGCGGCTCCACTTC.

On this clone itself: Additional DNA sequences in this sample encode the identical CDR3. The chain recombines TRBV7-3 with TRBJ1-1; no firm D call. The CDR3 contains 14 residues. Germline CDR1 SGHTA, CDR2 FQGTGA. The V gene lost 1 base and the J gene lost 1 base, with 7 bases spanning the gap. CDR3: CASSLMGGNTEAFF. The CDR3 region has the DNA TGTGCCAGCAGCTTAATGGGTGGGAACACTGAAGCTTTCTTT.

CDR3 protein: CASSPGQLSSYEQYF. In nucleotides, the CDR3 is TGTGCCAGCTCACCTGGGCAGCTCTCATCCTACGAGCAGTACTTC. The chain recombines TRBV18 with TRBJ2-7; D call uncertain. V lost 3 bases to trimming and J lost 1 base, with 13 bases between them. The germline gives CDR1 KGHSH, CDR2 LQKENI. The CDR3 extends over 15 amino acids. Supplemented by reference TRBV18 and TRBJ2-7, the full variable domain reads NAGVMQNPRHLVRRRGQEARLRCSPMKGHSHVYWYRQLPEEGLKFMVYLQKENIIDESGMPKERFSAEFPKEGPSILRIQQVVRGDSAAYFCASSPGQLSSYEQYFGPGTRLTVT.

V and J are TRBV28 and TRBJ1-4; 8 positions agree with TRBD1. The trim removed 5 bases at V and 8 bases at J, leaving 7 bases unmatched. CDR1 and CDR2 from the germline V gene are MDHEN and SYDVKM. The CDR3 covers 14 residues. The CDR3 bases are TGTGCCAGCAGTCCGGGACAGGTATGGGAAAAACTGTTTTTT. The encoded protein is CASSPGQVWEKLFF.